These 20 T cell receptor beta chains came from one sample sequenced in a study of Graves' ophthalmopathy and Graves' hyperthyroidism. Researchers took RNA transcripts and amplified TCR beta CDR3 regions from them. Investigators did first-round RT-PCR with HTBI primers, then second-round multiplex PCR. TCRdb analysed the multiplex PCR reads with MiXCR anew, one entry per CDR3 protein. The repertoire consists of about 740,000 distinct CDR3 sequences, with about 44% occurring once and the leading ten covering approximately 43%. Sequenced material: peripheral blood. The receptors here all came from an adult man with Graves' ophthalmopathy.

The chain employs TRBV10-3 and TRBJ2-7; tentatively, D is TRBD2 (6 bases). V gave up 6 bases and J gave up 2 bases, with 11 bases separating them. CDR1 ENHRY and CDR2 SYGVKD come from the germline V gene. The CDR3 loop spans 13 amino acids. The CDR3 nucleotides read TGTGCCATCAGCCCGGCGGGGCCCTACGAGCAGTACTTC. Amino acid sequence: CAISPAGPYEQYF.

This clonotype has just one count. It may be a read error: a sequence one base away is much more abundant. This rearrangement joins TRBV7-6 to TRBJ2-7; D possibly corresponds to TRBD1 (5 bases). This CDR3 region has 14 residues. Germline V gene sequence: CDR1 SGHVS, CDR2 FNYEAQ. The CDR3 DNA sequence: TGTGCCAGCCGCTTAATAGACAGCTCCTACGAGCAGTACTTC. Amino acid sequence: CASRLIDSSYEQYF.

In its sample, this clonotype was seen many times. The chain uses TRBV7-8 and TRBJ1-6; D uncertain. Trimming removed 1 base at V and 7 bases at J, with 11 bases between. Germline V gives CDR1 SGHVS, CDR2 FQNEAQ. The CDR3 consists of 15 residues. The CDR3 DNA follows: TGTGCCAGCAGCTTAGTCCGGGCATGGAATTCACCCCTCCACTTT. Protein: CASSLVRAWNSPLHF.

This clonotype was observed many times. V usage is TRBV29-1 and J usage is TRBJ1-4; weak D call: TRBD1 (5 bases). This CDR3 region has 17 residues. The ends were cut back, 5 bases at V and 3 bases at J, with 22 bases in the middle. Germline V gene data show CDR1 as SQVTM and CDR2 as ANQGSEA. The CDR3 loop reads CSVYWNRPGAANEKLFF. In DNA, the CDR3 is TGCAGCGTTTATTGGAACCGTCCCGGGGCGGCTAATGAAAAACTGTTTTTT.

The rearrangement joins TRBV2 to TRBJ2-5; D is uncertain. Germline V gene lookup returns CDR1 SNHLY and CDR2 FYNNEI. Trimming took off 10 bases at V and 2 bases at J, with 14 bases between the two ends. CDR3 length: 13 residues. CDR3 region: CATQLSTQETQYF. CDR3 nucleotides: TGTGCCACCCAGCTGAGTACTCAAGAGACCCAGTACTTC.

This clonotype has at least ten counts. V is TRBV12-3 or TRBV12-4 and J is TRBJ2-5; 13 bases line up with TRBD2. J lost 4 bases, V lost 7 bases, and 6 bases had no gene match. The CDR3 totals 15 residues. The CDR3 coding sequence is TGTGCCAGCACACTAGCGGGAGGGCCCCGAGAGACCCAGTACTTC. It translates to CASTLAGGPRETQYF.

The V call is TRBV20-1, the J call TRBJ1-1, with no clear D. V lost 1 base, J lost 4 bases, and 7 bases lay in between. Germline V gene data show CDR1 as DFQATT and CDR2 as SNEGSKA (reference sequence). This CDR3 has 12 amino acids. The CDR3 DNA sequence: TGCAGTGCTAGAGCCAGCGGCACTGAAGCTTTCTTT. This sequence encodes CSARASGTEAFF.

There are many counts of this clonotype. The chain combines TRBV10-1 with TRBJ2-5, with D hard to call. The CDR3 length is 14 residues. The germline V gene has CDR1 WNHNN and CDR2 SYGVQD (reference sequence). V was pared by 0 bases and J by 1 base, with 6 bases between. The CDR3 spells CASSESKVQETQYF. The CDR3 coding sequence is TGCGCCAGCAGTGAGTCGAAGGTCCAAGAGACCCAGTACTTC.

The V call is TRBV7-9, the J call TRBJ2-7, with 10 nucleotides matching TRBD2. Germline assignment: CDR1 SEHNR and CDR2 FQNEAQ (reference sequence). Trimming removed 2 bases from V and 3 bases from J; junction bases left unmatched: 4. This CDR3 region has 15 residues. The CDR3 sequence is CASSLIGLADYEQYF. CDR3 DNA: TGTGCCAGCAGCTTAATCGGACTAGCGGACTACGAGCAGTACTTC.

The V call is TRBV30, the J call TRBJ1-6, with 7 nucleotides matching TRBD1. The junction had 9 bases not matched to a gene; V was cut back by 7 bases and J by 6 bases. The CDR3 spans 14 residues. CDR1 and CDR2 (germline): GTSNPN, SVGIG (reference sequence). The CDR3 loop is CAFTWTGSNSPLHF. In DNA, the CDR3 is TGTGCCTTCACGTGGACAGGTTCTAATTCACCCCTCCACTTT.

Of note for this clonotype: The final CDR3 position lacks the conserved phenylalanine or tryptophan, pointing to a likely read error. The DNA is left out, because the CDR3 cannot be placed on it with certainty; the CDR3 is given as TCRdb lists it. The V call is TRBV14, the J call TRBJ1-1; TRBD1, the table's D call, lacks a check against the DNA. Including both end residues, the CDR3 is 11 amino acids long. Germline CDR1 is SGHDN and CDR2 is FVKESK. The CDR3 is CASSQIRDTFY.

A single count supports this clonotype. A read error may produce the germline difference seen at one junction end. This chain connects TRBV7-2 to TRBJ2-7; D gene uncertain. The CDR3 spans 16 residues. The V gene's germline CDR1 is SGHTA and CDR2 FQGNSA. Here the CDR3 reads CASSQDLGGFSYEQYF. CDR3 in DNA: TGCGCCAGCAGCCAAGATCTAGGTGGGTTCTCCTACGAGCAGTACTTC.

This clonotype appeared a few times. The CDR3 DNA is TGTGCCAGCAGCACTTCGACAGGACCTTACGAGCAGTACTTC. Translating gives CASSTSTGPYEQYF. V usage is TRBV9 and J usage is TRBJ2-7; maybe TRBD1 (6 bases). Germline CDR1 reads SGDLS; CDR2 reads YYNGEE. There are 14 residues in the CDR3. The germline V and J ends were trimmed by 4 bases and 4 bases, with 15 bases remaining between them.

This clonotype came up a few times. This chain connects TRBV25-1 to TRBJ2-2; D unresolved. The CDR3 spans 13 residues. V lost 6 bases and J lost 6, with 11 bases in between. Germline-derived CDR1 and CDR2 are MGHDK and SYGVNS. The CDR3 here is CASSQVGPGELFF. In DNA, the CDR3 is TGTGCCAGCAGCCAAGTTGGCCCCGGGGAGCTGTTTTTT.

This clonotype occurred many times. The genes are TRBV24-1 and TRBJ2-5; TRBD1 aligns across 9 bases. The CDR3 covers 16 residues. V shed 1 base and J 4 bases; nucleotides not matched to a gene: 6. CDR1 and CDR2 from the germline V gene are KGHDR and SFDVKD. The chain's CDR3 is CATSDFRDRVGETQYF. As DNA, the CDR3 is TGTGCCACCAGTGATTTCCGGGACAGGGTCGGAGAGACCCAGTACTTC.

This chain joins TRBV25-1 and TRBJ1-2, with 9 bases that match TRBD1. Germline V gene data show CDR1 as MGHDK and CDR2 as SYGVNS. CDR3 size: 13 residues. Unmatched junction bases numbered 8, after V lost 7 bases and J lost 8 bases. CDR3 in amino acids: CASTGTGRDGYTF. The CDR3 bases are TGTGCCAGCACCGGGACAGGGAGAGACGGCTACACCTTC.

The V and J genes are TRBV19 and TRBJ1-5; no firm D call. The CDR3 has 16 amino acids. The germline CDR1 and CDR2 sequences are LNHDA and SQIVND (reference sequence). The germline V and J ends were trimmed by 6 bases and 0 bases, with 15 bases remaining between them. CDR3 bases: TGTGCCAGTAGCCCCTTGCGAGGGCCTAGCAATCAGCCCCAGCATTTT. Translation gives CASSPLRGPSNQPQHF. Variable domain in full (rest from reference TRBV19 and TRBJ1-5): DGGITQSPKYLFRKEGQNVTLSCEQNLNHDAMYWYRQDPGQGLRLIYYSQIVNDFQKGDIAEGYSVSREKKESFPLTVTSAQKNPTAFYLCASSPLRGPSNQPQHFGDGTRLSIL.

This clonotype was seen a handful of times. V and J are TRBV14 and TRBJ2-7, with 7 bases fitting TRBD1. Trimming cost V 5 bases and J 0 bases; bases outside gene matches: 7. CDR3 length: 15 amino acids. The germline CDR1 and CDR2 sequences are SGHDN and FVKESK. The CDR3 bases are TGTGCCAGCAGCACCCGACAGGGCAGCTCCTACGAGCAGTACTTC. Translated, it gives CASSTRQGSSYEQYF.

The CDR3 DNA reads TGTGCCAGCAGTTACCTCGGGGGCCGTCCCTACGAGCAGTACTTC. This encodes CASSYLGGRPYEQYF. The J gene is TRBJ2-7, the V gene TRBV6-5; D may match TRBD1 or TRBD2 (6 bases each). The V end lost 2 bases, the J end lost 2 bases, and 13 bases lay between the germline ends. CDR3 size: 15 residues. Germline V gene lookup returns CDR1 MNHEY and CDR2 SVGAGI.

The chain couples TRBV7-9 to TRBJ2-5, with D possibly being TRBD1 or TRBD2 (6 bases each). Per the germline V gene, CDR1 is SEHNR and CDR2 is FQNEAQ (reference sequence). V was cut by 1 base and J by 0 bases, with 15 bases left in between. CDR3 length: 17 residues. The CDR3 is CASSLGQVGGYQETQYF. The CDR3 DNA is TGTGCCAGCAGCTTAGGACAGGTTGGGGGGTACCAAGAGACCCAGTACTTC. Using reference TRBV7-9 and TRBJ2-5 for the parts outside the CDR3, the full variable domain is DTGVSQNPRHKITKRGQNVTFRCDPISEHNRLYWYRQTLGQGPEFLTYFQNEAQLEKSRLLSDRFSAERPKGSFSTLEIQRTEQGDSAMYLCASSLGQVGGYQETQYFGPGTRLLVL.